This T cell receptor beta chain was sequenced in a study of control samples from healthy donors and cancer patients. Germline V gene data show CDR1 as SNHLY and CDR2 as FYNNEI. The CDR3 consists of 15 residues. Germline trimming cut 7 bases from V and 8 bases from J; bases unmatched to any gene: 14. Using immunoSEQ multiplex PCR, the repertoire was profiled, and TCRdb retains in-frame clones only, with some absent. The sample records approximately 190,000 clones, roughly nine tenths being singletons. The clonotype was recovered from a man aged 25-45 years in good health. The V call is TRBV2, the J call TRBJ1-2; 9 bases are shared with TRBD1. The sample comprised blood. CDR3: CASTYQGQGPMGYTF. As DNA, the CDR3 is TGTGCCAGCACCTACCAGGGACAGGGCCCTATGGGCTACACCTTC.